Following are 2 T cell receptor beta chains from one sample sequenced in a study of post-analysis software for immune sequencing data. Study results and limitations: Controls had lower frequencies than patients of about 5 TRBV segments, which included TRBV5-6, TRBV5-1 and TRBV20-1.

Carried by the TCR beta cDNA libraries were unique molecular identifiers. One entry per CDR3 protein, called by TCRdb with MiXCR from the PCR reads. The sample has 350,000 to 500,000 distinct CDR3 sequences, approximately 39% seen once. For these TCRs, the target antigens are not known. Sequenced sample: blood. The origin of the receptors is a girl aged 2 to 9 with multiple sclerosis.

The chain links TRBV20-1 to TRBJ1-5; D not resolved. Trimming stripped 5 bases from V and 5 bases from J, with 10 bases between. The CDR3 length is 12 residues. Germline-derived CDR1 and CDR2 are DFQATT and SNEGSKA (reference sequence). CDR3 bases: TGCAGTGCTTGGCGAAGGGATCAGCCCCAGCATTTT. Its protein product is CSAWRRDQPQHF.

The genes are TRBV29-1 and TRBJ2-3; D call uncertain. Germline CDR1 is SQVTM and CDR2 is ANQGSEA. V was shortened by 4 bases and J by 0 bases, with 8 bases between the two germline ends. CDR3 length: 13 residues. The chain's CDR3 is CSVATSSTDTQYF. The DNA of the CDR3 is TGCAGCGTTGCGACCTCTAGCACAGATACGCAGTATTTT.